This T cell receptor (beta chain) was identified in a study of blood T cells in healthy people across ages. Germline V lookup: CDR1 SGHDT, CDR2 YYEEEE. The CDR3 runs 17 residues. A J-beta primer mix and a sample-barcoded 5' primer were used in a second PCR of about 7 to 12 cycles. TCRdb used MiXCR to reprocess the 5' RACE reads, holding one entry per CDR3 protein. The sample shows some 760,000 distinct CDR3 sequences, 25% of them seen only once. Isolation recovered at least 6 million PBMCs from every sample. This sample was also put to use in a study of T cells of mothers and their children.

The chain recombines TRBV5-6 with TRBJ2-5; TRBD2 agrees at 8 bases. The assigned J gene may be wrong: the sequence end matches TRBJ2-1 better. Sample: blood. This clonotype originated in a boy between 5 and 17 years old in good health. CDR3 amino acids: CASSPEKDGRAYNEQFF. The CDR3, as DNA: TGTGCCAGCAGTCCGGAAAAGGACGGGAGGGCCTACAATGAGCAGTTCTTC.